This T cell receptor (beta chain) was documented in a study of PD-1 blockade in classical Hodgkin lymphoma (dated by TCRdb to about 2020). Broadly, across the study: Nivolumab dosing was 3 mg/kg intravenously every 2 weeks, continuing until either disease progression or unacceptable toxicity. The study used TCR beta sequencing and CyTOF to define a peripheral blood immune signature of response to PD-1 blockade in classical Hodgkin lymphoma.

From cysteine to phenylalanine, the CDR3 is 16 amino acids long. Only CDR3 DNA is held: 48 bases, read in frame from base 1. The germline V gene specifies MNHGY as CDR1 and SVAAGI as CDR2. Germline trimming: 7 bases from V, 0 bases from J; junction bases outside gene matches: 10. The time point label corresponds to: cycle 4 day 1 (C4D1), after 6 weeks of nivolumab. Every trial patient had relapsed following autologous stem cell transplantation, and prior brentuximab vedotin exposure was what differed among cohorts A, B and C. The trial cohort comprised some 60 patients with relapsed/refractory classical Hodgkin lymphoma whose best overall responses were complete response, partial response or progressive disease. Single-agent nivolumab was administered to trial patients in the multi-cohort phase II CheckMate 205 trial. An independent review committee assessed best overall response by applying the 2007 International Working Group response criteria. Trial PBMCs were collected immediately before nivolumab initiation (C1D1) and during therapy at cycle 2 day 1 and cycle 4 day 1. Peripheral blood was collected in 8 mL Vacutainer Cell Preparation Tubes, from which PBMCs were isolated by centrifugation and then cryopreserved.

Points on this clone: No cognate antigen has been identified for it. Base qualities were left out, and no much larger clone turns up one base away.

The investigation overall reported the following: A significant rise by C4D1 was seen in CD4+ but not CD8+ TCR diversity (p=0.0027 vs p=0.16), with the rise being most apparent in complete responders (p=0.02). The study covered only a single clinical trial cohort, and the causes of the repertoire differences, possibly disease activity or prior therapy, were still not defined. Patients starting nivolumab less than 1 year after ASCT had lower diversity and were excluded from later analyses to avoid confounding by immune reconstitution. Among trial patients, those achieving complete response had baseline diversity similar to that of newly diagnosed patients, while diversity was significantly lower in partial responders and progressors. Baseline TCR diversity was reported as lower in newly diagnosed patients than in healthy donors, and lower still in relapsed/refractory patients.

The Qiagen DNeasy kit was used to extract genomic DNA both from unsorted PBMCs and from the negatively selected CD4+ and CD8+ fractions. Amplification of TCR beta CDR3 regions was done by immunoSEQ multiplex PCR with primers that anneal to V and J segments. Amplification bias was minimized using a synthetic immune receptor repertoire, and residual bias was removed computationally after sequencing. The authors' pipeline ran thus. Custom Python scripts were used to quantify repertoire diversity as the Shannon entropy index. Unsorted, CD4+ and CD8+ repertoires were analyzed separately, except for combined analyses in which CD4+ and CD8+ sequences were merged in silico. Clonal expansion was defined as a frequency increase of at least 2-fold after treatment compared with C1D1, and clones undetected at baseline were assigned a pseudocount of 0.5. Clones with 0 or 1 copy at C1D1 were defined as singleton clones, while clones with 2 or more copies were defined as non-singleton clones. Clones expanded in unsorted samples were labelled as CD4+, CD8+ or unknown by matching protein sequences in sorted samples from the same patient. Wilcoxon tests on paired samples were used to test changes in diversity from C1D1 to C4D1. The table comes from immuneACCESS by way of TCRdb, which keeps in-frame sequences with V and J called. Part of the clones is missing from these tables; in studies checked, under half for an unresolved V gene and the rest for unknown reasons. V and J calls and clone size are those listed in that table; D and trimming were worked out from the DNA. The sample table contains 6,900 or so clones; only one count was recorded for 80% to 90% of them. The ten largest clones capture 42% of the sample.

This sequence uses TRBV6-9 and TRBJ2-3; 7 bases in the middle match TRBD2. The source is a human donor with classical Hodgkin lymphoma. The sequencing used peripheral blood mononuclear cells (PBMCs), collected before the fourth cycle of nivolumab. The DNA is TGTGCCAGCACCCGCCCCCGGCGGGGGAGCACAGATACGCAGTATTTT. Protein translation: CASTRPRRGSTDTQYF.